The clone carrying this T cell receptor beta chain occurred a few times. As yet, its antigen is unknown. RNA transcripts gave rise to amplified TCR beta CDR3 regions. HTBI primers were employed in a first-round RT-PCR of the TCR CDR3. TCRdb passed the multiplex PCR reads through MiXCR, listing each CDR3 protein once. The sample contains some 490,000 distinct CDR3 sequences, 16% of which appear only once. This specimen comes from a study of T cells in Graves' hyperthyroidism and ophthalmopathy. Across the study: Peripheral blood draws took place at initial diagnosis, ahead of any treatment.

Notes on the study in general: Separation of ophthalmopathy from stable hyperthyroidism was achieved by a 13 V-J model. Within blood appeared most thyroid clonotypes that had expanded above 0.001.

The V gene end was trimmed by 6 bases and the J gene end by 6 bases; junction bases not matched to a gene: 6. Germline loops: CDR1 MGHDK, CDR2 SYGVNS. CDR3 length: 14 residues. The clonotype comes from a woman in her thirties with Graves' ophthalmopathy. Sequenced sample: blood. This chain connects TRBV25-1 to TRBJ1-5; 9 positions match TRBD1. Here the CDR3 reads CASRGQGSSQPQHF. The CDR3 DNA reads TGTGCCAGCAGGGGACAGGGATCGAGTCAGCCCCAGCATTTT.